This TCR beta chain stems from a study of blood T cell repertoires in COVID-19. The junction had 10 bases not matched to a gene; V was cut back by 6 bases and J by 1 base. This CDR3 contains 17 residues. The V gene's germline CDR1 is SGHTA and CDR2 FQGTGA. This table comes from immunoSEQ multiplex PCR, and its TCRdb copy is limited to in-frame clones, with some not included. The sample yields some 250,000 clones, over 75% seen once. The clonotype comes from a woman in her 30s with acute or convalescent COVID-19. Input material: peripheral blood. The V call is TRBV7-3, the J call TRBJ2-1; 9 bases fit TRBD2. CDR3 in amino acids: CASSPESGRPSYNEQFF. Written as DNA, the CDR3 is TGTGCCAGCAGTCCCGAGAGCGGGAGGCCTTCCTACAATGAGCAGTTCTTC.